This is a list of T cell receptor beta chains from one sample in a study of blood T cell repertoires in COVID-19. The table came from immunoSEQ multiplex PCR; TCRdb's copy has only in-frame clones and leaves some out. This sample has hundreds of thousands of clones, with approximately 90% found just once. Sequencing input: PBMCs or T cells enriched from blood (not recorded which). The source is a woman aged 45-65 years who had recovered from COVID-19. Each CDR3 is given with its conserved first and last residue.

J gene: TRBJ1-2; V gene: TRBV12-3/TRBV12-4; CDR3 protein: CASSPDRAGETF
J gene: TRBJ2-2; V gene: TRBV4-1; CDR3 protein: CASSQGGLAGKVAGELFF
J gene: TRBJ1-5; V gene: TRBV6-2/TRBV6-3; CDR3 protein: CASSYGIRGPQPQHF
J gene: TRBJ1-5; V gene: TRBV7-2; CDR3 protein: CASSAGTGSQPQHF
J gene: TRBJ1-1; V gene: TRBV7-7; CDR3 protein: CASSRPPPDRTDTEAFF
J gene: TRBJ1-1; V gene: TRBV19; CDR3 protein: CASSIGLRGRSTEAFF
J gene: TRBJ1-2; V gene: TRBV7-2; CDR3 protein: CASSMIMRGYTF
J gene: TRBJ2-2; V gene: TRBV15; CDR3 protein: CATSRGQGGAGELFF
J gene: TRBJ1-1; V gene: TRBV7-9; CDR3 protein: CASSSRLGTEAFF
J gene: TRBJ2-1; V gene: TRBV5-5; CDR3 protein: CASSLEQQGNGIEQFF
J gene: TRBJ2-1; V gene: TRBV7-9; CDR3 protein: CASSLGLAPRNEQFF
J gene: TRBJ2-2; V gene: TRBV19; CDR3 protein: CASSIVAGGNTGELFF
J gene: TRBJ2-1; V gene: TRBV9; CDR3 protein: CASSVVTGVLDNEQFF
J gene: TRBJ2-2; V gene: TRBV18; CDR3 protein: CASSPKTGGGTGELFF
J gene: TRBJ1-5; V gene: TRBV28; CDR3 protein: CASSILQGSQPQHF
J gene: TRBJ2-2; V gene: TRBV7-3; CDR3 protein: CASSPQRGGELFF
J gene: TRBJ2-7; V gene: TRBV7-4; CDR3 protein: CASSLYGLAGPYEQYF
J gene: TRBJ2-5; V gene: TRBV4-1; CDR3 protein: CASSQDLGLQETQYF
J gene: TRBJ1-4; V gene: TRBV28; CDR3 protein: CASSRGGTGDEKLFF
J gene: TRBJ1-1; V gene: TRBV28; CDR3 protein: CASTGTIKLTEAFF
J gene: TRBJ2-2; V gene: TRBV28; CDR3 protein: CASSLSGTGGSGELFF
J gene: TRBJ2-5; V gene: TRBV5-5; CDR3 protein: CASSLRTSGQETQYF
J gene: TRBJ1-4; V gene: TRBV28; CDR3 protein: CASTPTRGLGTNEKLFF
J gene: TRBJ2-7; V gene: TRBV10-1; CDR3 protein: CASSEASGGYEQYF
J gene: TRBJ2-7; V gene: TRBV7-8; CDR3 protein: CASSLRRETSGRIYEQYF
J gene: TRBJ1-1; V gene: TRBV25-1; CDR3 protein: CASSVTGENTEAFF
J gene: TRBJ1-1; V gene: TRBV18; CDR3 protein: CASSRGTDGWTEAFF
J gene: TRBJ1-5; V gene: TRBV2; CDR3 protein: CASSPGNSNQPQHF
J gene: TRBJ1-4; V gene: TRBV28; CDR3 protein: CASIRSTNEKLFF
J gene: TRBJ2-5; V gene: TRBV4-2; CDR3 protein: CASSQVAGTQYF
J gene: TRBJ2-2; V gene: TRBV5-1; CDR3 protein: CASSYSTGELFF
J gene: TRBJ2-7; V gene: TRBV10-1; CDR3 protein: CASSGTGESEQYF
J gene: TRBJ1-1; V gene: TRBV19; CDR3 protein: CASGKRGSTEAFF
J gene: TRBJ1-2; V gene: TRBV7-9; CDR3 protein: CASSLGTENYGYTF
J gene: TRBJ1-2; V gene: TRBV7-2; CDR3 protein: CASSSRGNYGYTF
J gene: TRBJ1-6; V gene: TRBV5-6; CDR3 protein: CASTVGGVSYNSPLHF
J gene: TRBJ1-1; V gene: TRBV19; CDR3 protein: CASSTQLNTEAFF
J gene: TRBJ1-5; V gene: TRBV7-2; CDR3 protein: CASSFRAGDQPQHF
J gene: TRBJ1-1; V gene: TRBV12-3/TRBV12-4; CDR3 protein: CASSPVSEAFF
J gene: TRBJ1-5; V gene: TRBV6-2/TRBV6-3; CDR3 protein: CASSLVRGRPNQPQHF
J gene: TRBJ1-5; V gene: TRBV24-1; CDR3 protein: CATSDRTGVGQPQHF
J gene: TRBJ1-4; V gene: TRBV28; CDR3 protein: CASSPDRVSEKLFF
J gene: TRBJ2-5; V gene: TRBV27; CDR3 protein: CASAPPGVKETQYF
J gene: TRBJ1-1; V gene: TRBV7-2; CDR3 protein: CASSLGLVMNTEAFF
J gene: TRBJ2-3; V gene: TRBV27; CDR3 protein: CASRRTDSFTDTQYF
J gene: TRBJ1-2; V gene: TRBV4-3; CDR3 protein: CASSQVRSGQGRAYGYTF
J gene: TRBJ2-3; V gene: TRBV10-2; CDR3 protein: CASSGPPGRATDTQYF
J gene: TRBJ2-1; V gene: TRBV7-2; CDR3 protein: CASSLGQINEQFF
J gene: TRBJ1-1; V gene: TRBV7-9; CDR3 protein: CASSSLQGTEAFF
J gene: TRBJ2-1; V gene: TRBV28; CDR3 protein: CASTIMGLADYNEQFF
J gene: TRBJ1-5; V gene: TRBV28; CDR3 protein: CASSEQLSNNQPQHF
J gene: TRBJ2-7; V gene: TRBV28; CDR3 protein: CASSSPSKSSYEQYF
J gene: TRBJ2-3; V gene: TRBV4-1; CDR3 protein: CASSQRQTASTDTQYF
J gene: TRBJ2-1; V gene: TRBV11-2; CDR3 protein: CASSTGQGTYNEQFF
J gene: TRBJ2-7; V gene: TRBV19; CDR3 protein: CASRTSGLTYEQYF